This section outlines one T cell receptor beta chain sequence together with its context. The data were obtained in a study of T cell responses to AZD1222 COVID-19 vaccine. Using immunoSEQ multiplex PCR, the repertoire was profiled, and TCRdb retains in-frame clones only, with some absent. The table has about 140,000 clones, 85% to 95% seen once; the top ten hold 12%. The V end was cut by 0 bases, the J end by 14 bases, with 16 bases between. The CDR3 has 13 amino acids. Per germline, CDR1 LNHDA and CDR2 SQIVND (reference sequence). The TCR sequence derives from an adult who had recovered from COVID-19. Sequenced here: peripheral blood, sampled after recovery from COVID-19. The chain combines TRBV19 with TRBJ1-1; no definite D call. Here the CDR3 reads CASSIDLARVSFF. CDR3 coding DNA: TGTGCCAGTAGTATAGATTTGGCTCGGGTTAGCTTCTTT.